These 29 T cell receptor beta chains were all obtained from the same sample, sequenced in a study of diagnostic markers for celiac disease. One entry per CDR3 protein, without DNA, is what TCRdb gives after re-calling the reads. In total, the table holds about 1,200 distinct CDR3 sequences. Sequenced input: either unsorted cells or a sorted T cell fraction (not recorded which). These receptors all stem from a human donor. This table probably holds off-target reads from a library built for another chain.

The gene calls are TRBV12-3 or TRBV12-4 and TRBJ2-2; TCRdb returns TRBD2, unconfirmable since there is no DNA. This CDR3 region has 14 residues. CDR3 sequence reads: CASSQRRNTGELFF.

The chain joins TRBV20-1 to TRBJ1-2; TCRdb's D gene call, TRBD1, goes unchecked for lack of DNA. The length of the CDR3 is 13 residues. In germline, CDR1 is DFQATT, CDR2 SNEGSKA (reference sequence). This chain's CDR3 is CSARGTGGYGYTF.

This clonotype shows up as large by frequency. This rearrangement joins TRBV10-3 to TRBJ2-1; with no DNA, the TCRdb D assignment of TRBD2 cannot be verified. Germline V gene lookup returns CDR1 ENHRY and CDR2 SYGVKD. CDR3 length: 12 residues. The CDR3 is CACGGQFNEQFF.

The rearrangement uses TRBV29-1 and TRBJ2-1; TCRdb proposes TRBD2, but this gene call is untestable without DNA. This CDR3 is 13 amino acids long. The germline V gene has CDR1 SQVTM and CDR2 ANQGSEA. This chain's CDR3 is CSVGHLLGNEQFF.

Measured by frequency, this clonotype is medium-sized. The chain links TRBV18 to TRBJ2-1; without DNA, the TCRdb call of TRBD2 cannot be checked. Germline V gives CDR1 KGHSH, CDR2 LQKENI. This CDR3 contains 20 residues. The CDR3 loop reads CASSQPGLDLKAGRANEQFF.

CDR3 sequence: CASSFIGGMRSNEQFF. V gene TRBV27 combines with J gene TRBJ2-1; the TRBD2 assignment by TCRdb is unverifiable without DNA. The CDR3 has 16 residues. The germline gives CDR1 MNHEY, CDR2 SMNVEV (reference sequence).

The chain uses TRBV10-3 and TRBJ1-5. CDR1 and CDR2 (germline): ENHRY, SYGVKD. There are 12 residues in the CDR3. CDR3 amino acids: CAISEDGQPQHF.

This chain links TRBV14 with TRBJ1-1; TCRdb outputs TRBD1, but without DNA this stays unchecked. This CDR3 contains 15 residues. Germline lookup yields CDR1 SGHDN and CDR2 FVKESK. CDR3 sequence reads: CASSPRQVLNTEAFF.

By frequency, this clonotype is hyperexpanded (1% or more). The chain's CDR3 is CAIRANTGELFF. The chain recombines TRBV10-3 with TRBJ2-2. There are 12 residues in the CDR3. Germline CDR1 and CDR2: ENHRY and SYGVKD.

According to its frequency, this clonotype is medium-sized. The chain uses TRBV4-3 and TRBJ1-2; the TCRdb call, TRBD1, lacks DNA for checking. The CDR3 is 14 amino acids. Germline V CDR1 and CDR2: LGHNA, YSLEER. CDR3 protein: CASSQDWTGVRYTF.

This chain uses TRBV27 with TRBJ2-5; lacking DNA, the TRBD2 call made by TCRdb goes unchecked. Germline V gene sequence: CDR1 MNHEY, CDR2 SMNVEV (reference sequence). CDR3 size: 17 residues. CDR3 residues: CASSLGRTSGMRETQYF.

The CDR3 here is CSAPDPRGLGGELFF. The chain uses TRBV20-1 and TRBJ2-2; absent DNA, TCRdb's TRBD2 call cannot be checked. This CDR3 region has 15 residues. CDR1 is DFQATT, CDR2 SNEGSKA, per germline (reference sequence).

V is TRBV20-1 and J is TRBJ2-3; the TCRdb call, TRBD1, lacks DNA for checking. The CDR3 covers 14 residues. Germline-derived CDR1 and CDR2 are DFQATT and SNEGSKA (reference sequence). CDR3 amino acids: CSASIQGANKVQYF.

The V call is TRBV7-2, the J call TRBJ2-1; the D call of TRBD1 rests on TCRdb alone, since no DNA is present to check it. CDR1 is SGHTA, CDR2 FQGNSA, per germline. There are 15 residues in the CDR3. CDR3 amino acids: CASSVRWGLYNEQFF.

This clonotype is large (0.1 to 1%) by frequency. CDR3 sequence: CASSGIAQPQHF. The gene calls are TRBV9 and TRBJ1-5. The germline CDR1 and CDR2 sequences are SGDLS and YYNGEE. The CDR3 contains 12 residues. Supplemented by reference TRBV9 and TRBJ1-5, the full variable domain reads DSGVTQTPKHLITATGQRVTLRCSPRSGDLSVYWYQQSLDQGLQFLIQYYNGEERAKGNILERFSAQQFPDLHSELNLSSLELGDSALYFCASSGIAQPQHFGDGTRLSIL.

V is TRBV27 and J is TRBJ1-2. Germline lookup yields CDR1 MNHEY and CDR2 SMNVEV (reference sequence). The CDR3 sequence is 16 residues long. CDR3: CASSPTSRGGLYGYTF.

This clonotype ranks as large in terms of frequency. This chain uses TRBV19 with TRBJ1-1. The V gene's germline CDR1 is LNHDA and CDR2 SQIVND (reference sequence). The CDR3 contains 12 residues. The CDR3 sequence: CATREGYTEAFF.

This clonotype shows up as medium-sized by frequency. This chain uses TRBV3-1 with TRBJ2-1; the TRBD1 assignment by TCRdb is unverifiable without DNA. Germline V gene sequence: CDR1 LGHDT, CDR2 YNNKEL (reference sequence). There are 15 residues in the CDR3. Here the CDR3 reads CASSQTQGAFNEQFF.

Frequency places this clonotype as medium-sized. CDR3 amino acids: CSARPLSGPFTDTQYF. V is TRBV20-1 and J is TRBJ2-3; the TRBD1 assignment by TCRdb is unverifiable without DNA. Per germline, CDR1 DFQATT and CDR2 SNEGSKA (reference sequence). This CDR3 is 16 amino acids long.

According to its frequency, this clonotype is large. The chain combines TRBV28 with TRBJ2-2; checking the TCRdb D call of TRBD2 is not possible without DNA. The length of the CDR3 is 15 residues. CDR1 is MDHEN, CDR2 SYDVKM, per germline. The CDR3 spells CASSSLAGDTGELFF.

The gene calls are TRBV12-3 or TRBV12-4 and TRBJ2-2; TCRdb's D gene call, TRBD1, goes unchecked for lack of DNA. The length of the CDR3 is 12 residues. CDR3 residues: CASSPLLGELFF.

The V call is TRBV27, the J call TRBJ2-5; the D call of TRBD2 rests on TCRdb alone, since no DNA is present to check it. Looked up from germline, CDR1 is MNHEY and CDR2 is SMNVEV (reference sequence). The CDR3 consists of 15 residues. The CDR3 spells CASRSAGVLQETQYF.

The chain employs TRBV5-1 and TRBJ1-6. The germline CDR1 and CDR2 sequences are SGHRS and YFSETQ. This CDR3 comprises 16 residues. Here the CDR3 reads CASSLGAGTDLSPLHF. The whole variable domain, remainder taken from reference TRBV5-1 and TRBJ1-6, is KAGVTQTPRYLIKTRGQQVTLSCSPISGHRSVSWYQQTPGQGLQFLFEYFSETQRNKGNFPGRFSGRQFSNSRSEMNVSTLELGDSALYLCASSLGAGTDLSPLHFGNGTRLTVT.

The chain carries TRBV29-1 and TRBJ1-1. This CDR3 comprises 13 residues. From germline, CDR1 is SQVTM and CDR2 ANQGSEA. This CDR3 reads CSVLRPLNTEAFF.

This clonotype ranks as large in terms of frequency. The gene calls are TRBV27 and TRBJ1-6; TCRdb designates TRBD1, a call that cannot be tested without DNA. The CDR3 contains 15 residues. Germline V gene lookup returns CDR1 MNHEY and CDR2 SMNVEV (reference sequence). The CDR3: CASSSANRGNSPLHF.

V usage is TRBV5-5 and J usage is TRBJ2-2; TCRdb's assignment of TRBD2 cannot be checked, as there is no DNA. This CDR3 region has 17 residues. From germline, CDR1 is SGHKS and CDR2 YYEKEE (reference sequence). The CDR3 here is CASSLVSTGLTPSELFF.

This clonotype is identified as medium-sized from frequency. The chain combines TRBV20-1 with TRBJ1-6. The germline V gene has CDR1 DFQATT and CDR2 SNEGSKA (reference sequence). The CDR3 totals 16 residues. The CDR3 spells CSASVGRVSYNSPLHF.

CDR3 sequence: CASSPQNNGVRTDTQYF. The chain links TRBV9 to TRBJ2-3. Germline CDR1 and CDR2: SGDLS and YYNGEE. The CDR3 runs 17 residues.

The V call is TRBV10-3, the J call TRBJ1-1; TCRdb selects TRBD1, and the lack of DNA leaves this call unchecked. CDR3 length: 13 residues. Germline-derived CDR1 and CDR2 are ENHRY and SYGVKD. CDR3: CAISATVNTEAFF.